The 18 T cell receptor beta chains in this list originate from one sample, sequenced in a study of T cells in Graves' hyperthyroidism and ophthalmopathy (dated by TCRdb to the late 2010s). The method behind the library was multiplex PCR. The sequencer listed for this sample is Illumina HiSeq 2000. The TCR beta CDR3 regions were amplified from the RNA transcripts. The TCR CDR3 was subjected to a first round of RT-PCR using the HTBI primer set and the Qiagen OneStep RT-PCR kit. In TCRdb, the public reads were trimmed at Q25 with fastp and aligned with MiXCR, with productive beta chains retained. Rows are combined by CDR3 protein, so each entry shows the most common genes and DNA. Within this sample are about 610,000 distinct CDR3 sequences, with approximately 16% of them counted one time only. The ten largest clones add up to around 3.5% of the sample. The sample was blood. The receptors originated from a woman aged 40 to 50 with Graves' ophthalmopathy.

The chain has TRBV7-9 and TRBJ2-4; no reliable D call. CDR3 length: 15 amino acids. Germline V lookup: CDR1 SEHNR, CDR2 FQNEAQ (reference sequence). Trimming pared 5 bases from V and 2 bases from J, leaving 13 bases between. CDR3 in amino acids: CASSVSRLSKNIQYF. The CDR3 DNA sequence: TGTGCCAGCAGCGTTTCCCGTCTGTCCAAAAACATTCAGTACTTC.

This clonotype was picked up a small number of times. CDR3 in DNA: TGTGCCAGCAGCCCCAGGGGGCGGGGGAGAGCTTTCTTT. It specifies CASSPRGRGRAFF. The chain combines TRBV12-3 or TRBV12-4 with TRBJ1-1; TRBD1 agrees at 8 bases. J lost 10 bases, V lost 6 bases, and 10 bases had no gene match. CDR3 size: 13 residues.

The chain couples TRBV30 to TRBJ2-4; 8 bases match TRBD2. The CDR3 loop spans 16 amino acids. The germline gives CDR1 GTSNPN, CDR2 SVGIG (reference sequence). V lost 6 bases and J lost 5; bases outside the gene matches: 15. In nucleotides, the CDR3 is TGTGCCTGTACCTCGGGGGGGCCCTCTTCTGAAAACATTCAGTACTTC. It yields the protein CACTSGGPSSENIQYF.

This clonotype has at least ten counts. The chain combines TRBV12-3 or TRBV12-4 with TRBJ1-1; D may be TRBD1 (5 bases). This CDR3 comprises 14 residues. V was shortened by 10 bases and J by 0 bases, with 15 bases between the two germline ends. The CDR3 nucleotides are TGTGCCACCCGACGGTTGGACATGAACACTGAAGCTTTCTTT. The encoded protein is CATRRLDMNTEAFF.

Here the CDR3 DNA reads TGTGCCAGCAGCTCCGGACAGGGGACTTTCTACGAGCAGTACTTC. Its protein product is CASSSGQGTFYEQYF. The chain is built from TRBV7-9 and TRBJ2-7, with TRBD1 matching over 9 bases. Germline CDR1 is SEHNR and CDR2 is FQNEAQ (reference sequence). The J segment lost 3 bases and the V segment lost 4 bases, leaving 7 bases of the junction unmatched. The CDR3 sequence is 15 residues long.

This clonotype showed up just a few times. The CDR3 sequence: CASSYSGGWAEAFF. The CDR3 nucleotides read TGTGCCAGCAGTTACTCGGGTGGGTGGGCTGAAGCTTTCTTT. The chain uses TRBV6-5 and TRBJ1-1; D uncertain. Germline CDR1 and CDR2: MNHEY and SVGAGI. V lost 0 bases to trimming and J lost 6 bases, with 11 bases between them. The CDR3 is 14 amino acids.

This clonotype has at least ten counts. This chain uses TRBV28 with TRBJ2-2; 16 bases fit TRBD2. CDR1 is MDHEN, CDR2 SYDVKM, per germline. This CDR3 comprises 19 residues. V shed 3 bases and J 5 bases; nucleotides not matched to a gene: 9. The CDR3 DNA reads TGTGCCAGCAGTTTCCGGGGACTAGCGGGAGGGCCATTGACCGGGGAGCTGTTTTTT. It translates to CASSFRGLAGGPLTGELFF.

This clonotype was counted at least ten times. The chain links TRBV28 to TRBJ2-1, with 9 bases aligning to TRBD2. The germline gives CDR1 MDHEN, CDR2 SYDVKM. CDR3 length equals 15 residues. V lost 6 bases to trimming and J lost 5 bases; unmatched junction nucleotides: 8. CDR3 protein: CASSVAGDRNNEQFF. The CDR3 DNA follows: TGTGCCAGCAGCGTAGCGGGAGATCGTAACAATGAGCAGTTCTTC.

Regarding this clonotype: It may be a read error: a sequence one base away is much more abundant. The chain links TRBV28 to TRBJ2-2; D is uncertain. CDR1 and CDR2 (germline): MDHEN, SYDVKM. The CDR3 length is 16 residues. With 6 bases removed from V and 4 bases from J, the gap between germline ends came to 18 bases. The CDR3 is CASSVVAERSTGELFF. The CDR3 region has the DNA TGTGCCAGCAGCGTAGTGGCGGAAAGAAGCACCGGGGAGCTGTTTTTT.

This clonotype was seen many times. The rearrangement joins TRBV18 to TRBJ2-1, with 8 bases matching TRBD2. The V segment lost 2 bases and the J segment 3 bases; nucleotides outside the gene matches: 6. Per germline, CDR1 KGHSH and CDR2 LQKENI. CDR3 length: 16 amino acids. CDR3 protein: CASSPSTSGLYNEQFF. CDR3 coding DNA: TGTGCCAGCTCACCAAGTACTAGCGGACTCTACAATGAGCAGTTCTTC.

The chain joins TRBV9 to TRBJ2-3; D is possibly TRBD1 (6 bases). The ends were cut back, 6 bases at V and 5 bases at J, with 10 bases in the middle. Germline lookup yields CDR1 SGDLS and CDR2 YYNGEE. The CDR3 length is 12 residues. The CDR3 spells CASMGARDTQYF. CDR3 coding DNA: TGTGCCAGCATGGGGGCGCGAGATACGCAGTATTTT.

As regards this clonotype: This clone may be a read error of a much larger clone one base away. No conserved phenylalanine or tryptophan is present at the end of the CDR3, so a read error is the likely explanation. The chain joins TRBV20-1 to TRBJ2-3; D is perhaps TRBD1 (5 bases). The V and J ends lost 6 bases and 1 base respectively, with 14 bases between them. The CDR3 has 14 amino acids. Per the germline V gene, CDR1 is DFQATT and CDR2 is SNEGSKA (reference sequence). CDR3 bases: TGCAGTGCCACAGACAGTTACCGCACAGATACGCAGTATTCT. This encodes CSATDSYRTDTQYS.

The rearrangement links TRBV7-8 to TRBJ2-3, with 13 positions matching TRBD2. The V segment lost 1 base and the J segment 1 base; nucleotides outside the gene matches: 2. Germline CDR1 and CDR2: SGHVS and FQNEAQ. This CDR3 is 17 amino acids long. CDR3 in amino acids: CASSLELAGGGTDTQYF. CDR3 nucleotides: TGTGCCAGCAGCTTAGAACTAGCGGGGGGGGGCACAGATACGCAGTATTTT.

This clonotype has just a few counts. The rearrangement uses TRBV5-1 and TRBJ2-2, with unresolved D. CDR3 length equals 16 residues. V was pared by 4 bases and J by 0 bases, with 13 bases between. CDR1 SGHRS and CDR2 YFSETQ come from the germline V gene. This chain's CDR3 is CASSAILGSNTGELFF. CDR3 in DNA: TGCGCCAGCAGCGCCATTCTAGGGTCGAACACCGGGGAGCTGTTTTTT.

This clonotype occurred many times. The chain couples TRBV12-3 or TRBV12-4 to TRBJ2-5; TRBD2 matches 12 bases. This CDR3 has 15 amino acids. Germline trimming cut 3 bases from V and 3 bases from J; bases unmatched to any gene: 2. Written as DNA, the CDR3 is TGTGCCAGCAGTTTGCTAGCGGGAGGGAAAGAGACCCAGTACTTC. It specifies CASSLLAGGKETQYF.

This clonotype was counted a few times. V usage is TRBV2 and J usage is TRBJ2-3, with 7 bases lining up with TRBD2. This CDR3 is 16 amino acids long. In germline, CDR1 is SNHLY, CDR2 FYNNEI. The V segment lost 1 base and the J segment 5 bases; nucleotides outside the gene matches: 9. The DNA for the CDR3 is TGTGCCAGCAGTGAAGTATGGACCGGCGGGGGAGATACGCAGTATTTT. It is translated as CASSEVWTGGGDTQYF.

This clonotype was detected only once. The rearrangement uses TRBV20-1 and TRBJ1-3, with D uncertain. Germline V gene lookup returns CDR1 DFQATT and CDR2 SNEGSKA (reference sequence). V lost 6 bases and J lost 2, with 14 bases in between. There are 14 residues in the CDR3. The CDR3: CSAPDKRAGNTIYF. CDR3 nucleotide sequence: TGCAGTGCACCTGACAAACGGGCTGGAAACACCATATATTTT.

There are a few counts of this clonotype. The V call is TRBV28, the J call TRBJ1-6, with a possible D match to TRBD1 (6 bases). Trimming removed 6 bases from V and 0 bases from J, with 15 bases in between. The V gene's germline CDR1 is MDHEN and CDR2 SYDVKM. The CDR3 has 17 amino acids. The CDR3 nucleotides are TGTGCCAGCAGAGGGGGGTCCCGGAGCTCCTATAATTCACCCCTCCACTTT. It codes for CASRGGSRSSYNSPLHF.